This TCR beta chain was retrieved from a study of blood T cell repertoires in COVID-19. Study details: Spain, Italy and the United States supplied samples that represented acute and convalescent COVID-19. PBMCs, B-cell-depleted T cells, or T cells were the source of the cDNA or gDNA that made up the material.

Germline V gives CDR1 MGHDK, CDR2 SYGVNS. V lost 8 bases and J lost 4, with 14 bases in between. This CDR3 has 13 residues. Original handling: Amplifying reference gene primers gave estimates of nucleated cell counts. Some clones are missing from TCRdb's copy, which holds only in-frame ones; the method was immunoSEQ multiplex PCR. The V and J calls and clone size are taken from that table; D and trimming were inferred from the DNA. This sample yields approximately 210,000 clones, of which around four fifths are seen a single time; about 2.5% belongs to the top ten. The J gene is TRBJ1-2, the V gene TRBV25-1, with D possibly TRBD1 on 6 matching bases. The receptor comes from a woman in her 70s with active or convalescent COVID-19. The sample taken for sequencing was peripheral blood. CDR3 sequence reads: CASGGQGLYGYTF. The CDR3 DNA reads TGTGCCAGCGGGGGACAAGGACTCTATGGCTACACCTTC.